This T cell receptor beta chain originates from a study of shared clonotypes between healthy human individuals. TCRdb's copy holds only in-frame clones and misses some; the assay was immunoSEQ multiplex PCR. The sample carries roughly 640,000 clones, approximately 97% recorded once. The CDR3 covers 11 residues. V gave up 1 base and J gave up 7 bases, with 4 bases separating them. Germline V CDR1 and CDR2: SNHLY, FYNNEI. The receptor was isolated from a woman aged 30 to 39 in good health. The V and J genes are TRBV2 and TRBJ2-5; no clear D gene. Sequencing used naive CD4+ T cells sorted from blood. The subset: CD45RA+ positively selected. The CDR3 reads CASSEGWTQYF. CDR3 DNA sequence: TGTGCCAGCAGTGAAGGGTGGACCCAGTACTTC.